The 12 T cell receptor beta chains below all came from one sample that was sequenced in a study of blood T cell repertoires in COVID-19. Only in-frame clones appear in the TCRdb table, and some are missing; sequencing was by immunoSEQ multiplex PCR. The sample has approximately 200,000 clones; approximately 84% are singletons. Sequenced sample: peripheral blood. The receptors stem from a human donor with acute or convalescent COVID-19. The donor label of this sample is uncertain.

The genes are TRBV19 and TRBJ1-2, with 8 nucleotides matching TRBD1. The CDR3 contains 15 residues. CDR1 LNHDA and CDR2 SQIVND come from the germline V gene (reference sequence). V shed 3 bases, J shed 7 bases, and the junction held 10 bases outside the gene matches. The CDR3 DNA is TGTGCCAGTAGTATGTTATCACAGGGGGTACGTGGCTACACCTTC. Encoded protein: CASSMLSQGVRGYTF.

Note on this clone: Other DNA variants within this sample encode the same CDR3. The chain carries TRBV28 and TRBJ1-1; D perhaps matches TRBD1 (6 bases). The germline V gene has CDR1 MDHEN and CDR2 SYDVKM. The CDR3 length is 14 residues. Trimming left V 6 bases short and J 1 base short, with 12 bases between. The CDR3: CASSPGQPNTEAFF. The CDR3 bases are TGTGCCAGCAGCCCGGGACAACCGAACACTGAAGCTTTCTTT. The entire variable domain, with the rest obtained from reference TRBV28 and TRBJ1-1, is as follows: DVKVTQSSRYLVKRTGEKVFLECVQDMDHENMFWYRQDPGLGLRLIYFSYDVKMKEKGDIPEGYSVSREKKERFSLILESASTNQTSMYLCASSPGQPNTEAFFGQGTRLTVV.

This clone was recorded once. J is TRBJ2-6 and V is TRBV9, with unresolved D. With 0 bases removed from V and 0 bases from J, the gap between germline ends came to 4 bases. The CDR3 runs 15 residues. From germline, CDR1 is SGDLS and CDR2 YYNGEE. The CDR3 nucleotides are TGTGCCAGCAGCGTAGCGGTCTCTGGGGCCAACGTCCTGACTTTC. This codes for CASSVAVSGANVLTF.

This clone was seen only a few times. This rearrangement joins TRBV18 to TRBJ1-2; maybe TRBD1 (6 bases). CDR3 size: 15 residues. CDR1 KGHSH and CDR2 LQKENI come from the germline V gene. The V gene lost 2 bases and the J gene lost 0 bases, with 10 bases spanning the gap. CDR3 loop: CASSPEDRANYGYTF. For the CDR3, the DNA is TGTGCCAGCTCACCAGAGGACAGAGCTAACTATGGCTACACCTTC.

The chain has TRBV11-1 and TRBJ2-1, with 12 bases identical to TRBD2. Germline V gene sequence: CDR1 SGHAT, CDR2 FQDESV (reference sequence). V lost 6 bases, J lost 6 bases, and 3 bases stayed unmatched. The CDR3 has 14 amino acids. The CDR3 reads CASRSSGRANEQFF. The CDR3 DNA follows: TGTGCCAGCAGGTCTAGCGGGAGGGCCAATGAGCAGTTCTTC.

The chain uses TRBV5-1 and TRBJ2-1, with 15 bases that match TRBD2. J lost 5 bases, V lost 6 bases, and 3 bases had no gene match. CDR1 and CDR2 (germline): SGHRS, YFSETQ. The CDR3 is made up of 15 amino acids. CDR3 region: CASTGTSGRNNEQFF. The DNA of the CDR3 is TGCGCCAGCACCGGGACTAGCGGGAGGAACAATGAGCAGTTCTTC.

V and J are TRBV5-1 and TRBJ2-7, with 8 bases matching TRBD1. CDR1 is SGHRS, CDR2 YFSETQ, per germline. The V and J ends lost 4 bases and 2 bases, in that order; junction bases with no gene match: 5. This CDR3 has 14 residues. CDR3 sequence reads: CASSIGGQAYEQYF. CDR3 sequence (DNA): TGCGCCAGCAGCATCGGGGGACAGGCCTACGAGCAGTACTTC.

J is TRBJ2-3 and V is TRBV5-1, with 9 bases lining up with TRBD1. V dropped 4 bases and J dropped 4; count of bases not matched to a gene: 7. The CDR3 covers 15 residues. The V gene's germline CDR1 is SGHRS and CDR2 YFSETQ. CDR3 protein: CASSPGQGSPDTQYF. CDR3 nucleotides: TGCGCCAGCAGCCCCGGACAGGGGAGCCCAGATACGCAGTATTTT.

The rearrangement joins TRBV11-3 to TRBJ2-1, with TRBD2 matching 10 bases. Germline V CDR1 and CDR2: SGHNT, YENEEA. V lost 1 base, J lost 4 bases, and 1 base stayed unmatched. This CDR3 has 15 residues. The CDR3 DNA is TGTGCCAGCAGCTTAGGGACTAGCGGTTACAATGAGCAGTTCTTC. Amino acids: CASSLGTSGYNEQFF.

The chain couples TRBV6-5 to TRBJ1-2, with 7 bases that match TRBD1. Germline V gives CDR1 MNHEY, CDR2 SVGAGI. The V segment lost 5 bases and the J segment 2 bases; nucleotides outside the gene matches: 8. The CDR3 is made up of 15 amino acids. The CDR3 DNA sequence: TGTGCCAGCAGTCTATCGCAACAGGGGAACTATGGCTACACCTTC. It yields the protein CASSLSQQGNYGYTF.

The rearrangement uses TRBV2 and TRBJ1-1; D gene ambiguous. The CDR3 extends over 14 amino acids. V lost 7 bases and J lost 4, with 16 bases in between. Germline CDR1 SNHLY, CDR2 FYNNEI. The CDR3 DNA follows: TGTGCCAGCACCCCGGAGCAAGCTTTCACTGAAGCTTTCTTT. Protein product: CASTPEQAFTEAFF. Based on the CDR3 plus reference TRBV2 and TRBJ1-1, the full variable domain is EPEVTQTPSHQVTQMGQEVILRCVPISNHLYFYWYRQILGQKVEFLVSFYNNEISEKSEIFDDQFSVERPDGSNFTLKIRSTKLEDSAMYFCASTPEQAFTEAFFGQGTRLTVV.

As regards this clone: One end of the junction varies from germline; a read error may be responsible. This chain connects TRBV7-9 to TRBJ1-2, with 9 bases lining up with TRBD1. This CDR3 has 16 amino acids. The germline V gene has CDR1 SEHNR and CDR2 FQNEAQ (reference sequence). CDR3 DNA sequence: TGTGCCAGCAGTTTAGCCGGGACAGGGAAAAGCTATGGCTACACCTTC. Amino acid sequence: CASSLAGTGKSYGYTF.